This T cell receptor (beta chain) originates from a study of shared clonotypes between healthy human individuals. Study-wide points: Clonotype sharing among donors was expected to depend on sequencing depth.

Libraries were prepared by immunoSEQ multiplex PCR; TCRdb keeps only in-frame clonotypes and omits some of them. In the table there are 520,000 or so clones, roughly 78% of which are singletons. This clone appeared a single time. The antigen remains unidentified. CDR3 length: 16 residues. The junction had 7 bases not matched to a gene; V was cut back by 1 base and J by 2 bases. From germline, CDR1 is SGHRS and CDR2 YFSETQ. The sample comprised PBMCs. The rearrangement links TRBV5-1 to TRBJ2-5; 8 bases agree with TRBD2. The clonotype was recovered from a woman aged 35 to 49 in good health. Some clones in this sample may be carry-over from other donors' samples. CDR3 amino acids: CASSLMGLGGQETQYF. For the CDR3, the DNA is TGCGCCAGCAGCTTGATGGGACTAGGGGGGCAAGAGACCCAGTACTTC. The full variable domain, with the rest looked up from reference TRBV5-1 and TRBJ2-5, is KAGVTQTPRYLIKTRGQQVTLSCSPISGHRSVSWYQQTPGQGLQFLFEYFSETQRNKGNFPGRFSGRQFSNSRSEMNVSTLELGDSALYLCASSLMGLGGQETQYFGPGTRLLVL.